The 32 T cell receptor beta chains listed next were all sequenced from one sample in a study of brain T cells in children with intractable seizures. Repertoires were generated with immunoSEQ multiplex PCR, while TCRdb's copy carries only in-frame clones and drops some. The table includes just under 65,000 clones, about 96% detected once. Source: peripheral blood, taken at surgery. These TCRs come from a boy less than two years old with focal cortical dysplasia and intractable seizures.

The V gene is TRBV6-2 or TRBV6-3, the J gene TRBJ2-6, with TRBD2 matching 7 bases. V lost 5 bases, J lost 0 bases, and 1 base stayed unmatched. Germline V gene sequence: CDR1 MNHEY, CDR2 SVGEGT. This CDR3 has 15 amino acids. The CDR3 region is CASSPGGSGANVLTF. CDR3 nucleotides: TGTGCCAGCAGTCCGGGGGGCTCTGGGGCCAACGTCCTGACTTTC.

V and J are TRBV6-2 or TRBV6-3 and TRBJ2-3, with 8 bases fitting TRBD2. CDR3 length: 18 amino acids. Per the germline V gene, CDR1 is MNHEY and CDR2 is SVGEGT. Trimming removed 3 bases from V and 2 bases from J; junction bases left unmatched: 13. CDR3 loop: CASSYWQGLAGLTDTQYF. CDR3 coding DNA: TGTGCCAGCAGTTATTGGCAAGGATTAGCGGGACTCACAGATACGCAGTATTTT.

The rearrangement links TRBV24-1 to TRBJ2-3, with D possibly called TRBD1 or TRBD2 (5 bases each). V lost 3 bases, J lost 2 bases, and 11 bases lay in between. Germline V gene sequence: CDR1 KGHDR, CDR2 SFDVKD. The CDR3 loop spans 15 amino acids. The CDR3 DNA is TGTGCCACCAGTGATGGCAGGGACCCCACAGATACGCAGTATTTT. Encoded protein: CATSDGRDPTDTQYF.

This chain joins TRBV5-1 and TRBJ2-7, with TRBD1 as a possible D gene (5 bases). The length of the CDR3 is 13 residues. CDR1 is SGHRS and CDR2 is YFSETQ in the germline V gene. Between the trimmed V and J ends, which lost 0 bases and 1 base, there was a span of 5 bases. The CDR3: CASSLGQSYEQYF. DNA for the CDR3: TGCGCCAGCAGCTTGGGACAGTCCTACGAGCAGTACTTC.

The V gene is TRBV4-1, the J gene TRBJ1-3; D ambiguous. Germline V CDR1 and CDR2: MGHRA, YSYEKL. V was cut by 5 bases and J by 2 bases, with 7 bases left in between. This CDR3 is 13 amino acids long. CDR3 DNA: TGCGCCAGCAGCGTCCCAGCTGGAAACACCATATATTTT. The encoded protein is CASSVPAGNTIYF.

V usage is TRBV6-5 and J usage is TRBJ1-1; possible D gene TRBD1, 6 bases. This CDR3 is 13 amino acids long. V dropped 6 bases and J dropped 6 bases, with 14 bases sitting between them. CDR1 is MNHEY, CDR2 SVGAGI, per germline. The CDR3 DNA follows: TGTGCCAGCAGCCGATTACAGGGCGCTGAAGCTTTCTTT. Translating gives CASSRLQGAEAFF.

This rearrangement joins TRBV7-9 to TRBJ2-1; 7 nucleotides align to TRBD2. The germline gives CDR1 SEHNR, CDR2 FQNEAQ (reference sequence). This CDR3 contains 14 residues. Trimming at V came to 4 bases and at J to 5 bases, leaving 5 bases not matched to a gene. The CDR3 sequence is CASSSWGGNNEQFF. CDR3 nucleotides: TGTGCCAGCAGCTCTTGGGGGGGAAACAATGAGCAGTTCTTC.

The chain joins TRBV7-2 to TRBJ1-1; 7 nucleotides align to TRBD1. V lost 5 bases and J lost 0; bases outside the gene matches: 6. This CDR3 contains 15 residues. Germline V CDR1 and CDR2: SGHTA, FQGNSA. CDR3 in amino acids: CASSPDRAMNTEAFF. The CDR3 DNA sequence: TGTGCCAGCAGCCCCGACAGGGCCATGAACACTGAAGCTTTCTTT.

The V and J genes are TRBV11-2 and TRBJ2-2, with D uncertain. CDR1 and CDR2 (germline): SGHAT, FQNNGV. V lost 4 bases and J 0 bases, leaving 9 bases between the germline ends. CDR3 size: 15 residues. CDR3 coding DNA: TGTGCCAGCAGCTATGGACGTCCGAACACCGGGGAGCTGTTTTTT. Translation gives CASSYGRPNTGELFF.

The J gene is TRBJ2-7, the V gene TRBV4-2, with 12 nucleotides matching TRBD2. V lost 1 base, J lost 2 bases, and 9 bases stayed unmatched. Per germline, CDR1 LGHNA and CDR2 YNFKEQ. The CDR3 loop spans 18 amino acids. In nucleotides, the CDR3 is TGTGCCAGCAGCCAAGGACTAGCGGGAGTTCAAACTCCCTACGAGCAGTACTTC. Its translation: CASSQGLAGVQTPYEQYF.

The chain couples TRBV4-1 to TRBJ2-7; 8 nucleotides line up with TRBD2. This CDR3 has 15 residues. CDR1 and CDR2 (germline): MGHRA, YSYEKL. V was pared by 2 bases and J by 2 bases, with 5 bases of the junction left unmatched. This chain's CDR3 is CASSQPSGRTYEQYF. The CDR3 nucleotides read TGCGCCAGCAGCCAACCTAGCGGGCGTACCTACGAGCAGTACTTC.

V is TRBV7-2 and J is TRBJ2-3, with 9 bases that match TRBD2. Unmatched junction bases numbered 3, after V lost 2 bases and J lost 12 bases. This CDR3 is 12 amino acids long. Germline assignment: CDR1 SGHTA and CDR2 FQGNSA. The CDR3 sequence is CASSLPRGGQYF. The CDR3 DNA reads as TGTGCCAGCAGCTTACCGCGGGGGGGCCAGTATTTT.

This sequence joins TRBV19 and TRBJ1-5, with 7 bases identical to TRBD1. This CDR3 has 14 amino acids. The germline CDR1 and CDR2 sequences are LNHDA and SQIVND (reference sequence). J was trimmed by 6 bases and V by 3 bases; bases with no gene match: 5. As DNA, the CDR3 is TGTGCCAGTAGTATCCGGGACAGACCTCAGCCCCAGCATTTT. This codes for CASSIRDRPQPQHF.

This rearrangement joins TRBV4-2 to TRBJ1-2; 10 bases align to TRBD1. Germline CDR1 LGHNA, CDR2 YNFKEQ. Trimming cost V 1 base and J 3 bases; bases outside gene matches: 17. CDR3 length: 20 residues. This CDR3 reads CASSQGRRLLRDRGDYGYTF. The CDR3 DNA sequence: TGTGCCAGCAGCCAAGGGAGAAGGTTACTACGGGACAGGGGCGACTATGGCTACACCTTC.

CDR3 bases: TGTGCCAGCAGCTTTCAGATACCTCCCTACAATGAGCAGTTCTTC. Translation: CASSFQIPPYNEQFF. The V gene is TRBV7-2, the J gene TRBJ2-1, with D unresolved. The CDR3 is 15 residues long. From germline, CDR1 is SGHTA and CDR2 FQGNSA. V was cut by 3 bases and J by 2 bases, with 11 bases left in between.

J is TRBJ1-6 and V is TRBV11-2, with 8 positions matching TRBD1. Germline V gene sequence: CDR1 SGHAT, CDR2 FQNNGV. The CDR3 runs to 15 residues. The V gene end was trimmed by 2 bases and the J gene end by 7 bases; junction bases not matched to a gene: 4. CDR3 loop: CASSLWTGINSPLHF. CDR3 nucleotide sequence: TGTGCCAGCAGCTTATGGACAGGGATCAATTCACCCCTCCACTTT.

CDR3 coding DNA: TGCGCCAGCAGCCAAGATGGAAACACCGGGGAGCTGTTTTTT. It specifies CASSQDGNTGELFF. This rearrangement joins TRBV4-1 to TRBJ2-2; D remains unclear. Germline V gene lookup returns CDR1 MGHRA and CDR2 YSYEKL. V was clipped by 0 bases and J by 2 bases, with 4 bases between them. The CDR3 loop spans 14 amino acids.

The chain recombines TRBV5-6 with TRBJ2-2; D remains unclear. The CDR3 consists of 15 residues. Trimming took 2 bases from V and 0 from J, leaving 8 bases between them. The germline V gene has CDR1 SGHDT and CDR2 YYEEEE. CDR3 sequence (DNA): TGTGCCAGCAGCTTAGGCAGCACGAACACCGGGGAGCTGTTTTTT. Amino acid sequence: CASSLGSTNTGELFF.

V and J are TRBV10-3 and TRBJ2-7, with 8 bases fitting TRBD1. The CDR3 covers 12 residues. The germline gives CDR1 ENHRY, CDR2 SYGVKD. J gave up 10 bases and V 5 bases, and 7 bases lay outside the gene matches. The CDR3, as DNA: TGTGCCATCAGTAAGGACAGGGAGGAACAGTACTTC. Protein sequence: CAISKDREEQYF.

V is TRBV19 and J is TRBJ1-4; perhaps TRBD1 as D (6 bases). Trimming removed 3 bases from V and 5 bases from J, with 13 bases in between. The germline V gene has CDR1 LNHDA and CDR2 SQIVND (reference sequence). The CDR3 spans 15 residues. The CDR3 here is CASSINRVANEKLFF. The CDR3, as DNA: TGTGCCAGTAGTATCAACAGGGTTGCCAATGAAAAACTGTTTTTT.

The chain has TRBV3-1 (or the pseudogene TRBV3-2) and TRBJ2-2; the D gene is possibly TRBD2 (6 bases). CDR1 is LGHDT, CDR2 YNNKEL, per germline (reference sequence). V dropped 4 bases and J dropped 6 bases, with 15 bases sitting between them. CDR3 size: 15 residues. The CDR3 nucleotides are TGTGCCAGCAGCCGTTCGGGTTCGGGGGCCGGGGAGCTGTTTTTT. This encodes CASSRSGSGAGELFF.

The chain links TRBV7-2 to TRBJ2-5; no firm D call. In germline, CDR1 is SGHTA, CDR2 FQGNSA. V was trimmed by 3 bases and J by 0 bases, leaving 11 bases between them. CDR3 length equals 15 residues. CDR3 amino acids: CASSFMSRNQETQYF. The CDR3 bases are TGTGCCAGCAGCTTTATGTCCAGAAACCAAGAGACCCAGTACTTC.

The V gene is TRBV6-6, the J gene TRBJ1-2, with D tentatively TRBD1 (6 bases). The CDR3 contains 12 residues. With 6 bases removed from V and 11 bases from J, the gap between germline ends came to 16 bases. Per germline, CDR1 MNHNY and CDR2 SVGAGI (reference sequence). DNA of the CDR3: TGTGCCAGCAGCCCCGGGGGCCGCCGGTACACCTTC. This encodes CASSPGGRRYTF.

This clone showed up just once. The chain employs TRBV19 and TRBJ2-5, with 8 bases matching TRBD2. With V trimmed by 5 bases and J by 2 bases, 4 bases remained unmatched. CDR3 size: 14 residues. CDR1 is LNHDA and CDR2 is SQIVND in the germline V gene (reference sequence). CDR3 amino acids: CASSYQRGQETQYF. The CDR3 DNA reads TGTGCCAGTAGTTACCAGCGGGGGCAAGAGACCCAGTACTTC.

The chain employs TRBV10-3 and TRBJ2-3; D not certain. CDR1 ENHRY and CDR2 SYGVKD come from the germline V gene. The length of the CDR3 is 15 residues. V was cut by 2 bases and J by 1 base, with 10 bases left in between. This chain's CDR3 is CAISEAVLGTDTQYF. The CDR3 region has the DNA TGTGCCATCAGTGAGGCAGTGTTGGGCACAGATACGCAGTATTTT.

The chain joins TRBV27 to TRBJ2-7; the match to TRBD1 covers 10 bases. Per germline, CDR1 MNHEY and CDR2 SMNVEV (reference sequence). J lost 1 base, V lost 6 bases, and 21 bases had no gene match. The length of the CDR3 is 20 residues. CDR3 residues: CASSKFGDRGRRPYSYEQYF. The CDR3 region has the DNA TGTGCCAGCAGCAAATTTGGGGACAGGGGCCGGAGACCGTATTCCTACGAGCAGTACTTC.

The CDR3 is CASRGTGGITGELFF. CDR3 in DNA: TGCGCCAGCAGAGGGACAGGGGGCATCACCGGGGAGCTGTTTTTT. The chain recombines TRBV5-1 with TRBJ2-2; 12 bases map to TRBD1. This CDR3 is built from 15 residues. In germline, CDR1 is SGHRS, CDR2 YFSETQ. V shed 5 bases and J 4 bases; nucleotides not matched to a gene: 3. Supplemented by reference TRBV5-1 and TRBJ2-2, the full variable domain reads KAGVTQTPRYLIKTRGQQVTLSCSPISGHRSVSWYQQTPGQGLQFLFEYFSETQRNKGNFPGRFSGRQFSNSRSEMNVSTLELGDSALYLCASRGTGGITGELFFGEGSRLTVL.

This rearrangement joins TRBV19 to TRBJ2-7; D is unresolved. CDR3 length equals 14 residues. With 4 bases removed from V and 3 bases from J, the gap between germline ends came to 13 bases. The germline V gene encodes CDR1 LNHDA and CDR2 SQIVND (reference sequence). CDR3 sequence reads: CASSNPVGNYEQYF. CDR3 DNA sequence: TGTGCCAGTAGTAACCCCGTTGGAAACTACGAGCAGTACTTC.

This chain uses TRBV7-2 with TRBJ2-6; D unclear. The CDR3 runs to 15 residues. V shed 5 bases and J shed 0 bases, with 8 bases lying between them. Germline CDR1 SGHTA, CDR2 FQGNSA. DNA of the CDR3: TGTGCCAGCAGCCCAGTTTTCTCTGGGGCCAACGTCCTGACTTTC. As protein: CASSPVFSGANVLTF.

The CDR3 reads CASSLELRGGETQYF. The CDR3 coding sequence is TGTGCCAGCAGCTTAGAGTTGCGGGGTGGGGAGACCCAGTACTTC. The genes are TRBV11-3 and TRBJ2-5; TRBD2 might be the D (6 bases). The CDR3 has 15 amino acids. Deletions cut 0 bases from V and 5 bases from J, with 13 bases between. From germline, CDR1 is SGHNT and CDR2 YENEEA.

This sequence joins TRBV5-6 and TRBJ2-7; TRBD1 or TRBD2 may be the D gene (6 bases each). CDR1 SGHDT and CDR2 YYEEEE come from the germline V gene. Deletions cut 4 bases from V and 3 bases from J, with 11 bases between. The CDR3 sequence is 13 residues long. CDR3 loop: CASSAGHIYEQYF. CDR3 bases: TGTGCCAGCAGCGCGGGACATATCTACGAGCAGTACTTC.

For this clone: At one boundary the junction diverges from the germline segment, which might be a read error. This sequence joins TRBV2 and TRBJ2-7, with no clear D. CDR3 size: 12 residues. Germline V lookup: CDR1 SNHLY, CDR2 FYNNEI. The CDR3 reads CASSEVSSDKSF. The CDR3, as DNA: TGTGCCAGCAGTGAAGTATCCAGCGACAAGAGCTTC.